These T cell receptor beta chains were read from a single sample in a study of blood T cell repertoires in COVID-19. Only in-frame clones appear in the TCRdb table, and some are missing; sequencing was by immunoSEQ multiplex PCR. The data contain 400,000 or so clones, approximately 91% of them seen just once; the ten biggest clones take up around 2%. Sequenced sample: PBMCs or T cells enriched from blood (not recorded which). The receptors were gathered from a woman in her forties with acute COVID-19. CDR3s include the opening cysteine and the closing phenylalanine or tryptophan. The order of the fields is D gene, V gene, clone size, J gene, CDR3 protein, CDR3 DNA. A D gene is named only where the DNA matches it firmly. The size field is filled for only some rows; it gives once, few, many or a size class.

d_gene: TRBD1
v_gene: TRBV19
abundance: few
j_gene: TRBJ1-5
CDR3aa: CASRLTGDNQPQHF
CDR3nt: TGTGCCAGTAGACTGACAGGGGACAATCAGCCCCAGCATTTT

d_gene: TRBD1
v_gene: TRBV30
abundance: NA
j_gene: TRBJ1-2
CDR3aa: CAWKSGGNYGYTF
CDR3nt: TGTGCCTGGAAGTCAGGGGGCAACTATGGCTACACCTTC

d_gene: NA
v_gene: TRBV4-1
abundance: NA
j_gene: TRBJ1-2
CDR3aa: CASSQDLGGRGYTF
CDR3nt: TGCGCCAGCAGCCAAGATCTCGGGGGAAGAGGCTACACCTTC

d_gene: TRBD1
v_gene: TRBV5-1
abundance: once
j_gene: TRBJ2-5
CDR3aa: CASSTRTGGGVETQYF
CDR3nt: TGCGCCAGCAGCACCCGGACAGGGGGTGGAGTGGAGACCCAGTACTTC

d_gene: TRBD1
v_gene: TRBV19
abundance: NA
j_gene: TRBJ1-2
CDR3aa: CASTLSTGGNYGYTF
CDR3nt: TGTGCCAGTACCCTTTCGACAGGGGGCAACTATGGCTACACCTTC

d_gene: NA
v_gene: TRBV7-8
abundance: NA
j_gene: TRBJ2-5
CDR3aa: CASVGRGRETQYF
CDR3nt: TGTGCCAGCGTGGGGCGGGGACGTGAGACCCAGTACTTC

d_gene: TRBD1
v_gene: TRBV4-2
abundance: NA
j_gene: TRBJ1-2
CDR3aa: CASSQGTGENYGYTF
CDR3nt: TGTGCCAGCAGCCAAGGCACAGGGGAAAACTATGGCTACACCTTC

d_gene: TRBD1
v_gene: TRBV12-3/TRBV12-4
abundance: NA
j_gene: TRBJ1-2
CDR3aa: CASSEDRGYGYTF
CDR3nt: TGTGCCAGCAGTGAAGACAGGGGATATGGCTACACCTTC

d_gene: NA
v_gene: TRBV30
abundance: few
j_gene: TRBJ2-5
CDR3aa: CAWSRSGQETQYF
CDR3nt: TGTGCCTGGAGTCGCAGCGGTCAAGAGACCCAGTACTTC

d_gene: TRBD2
v_gene: TRBV4-1
abundance: NA
j_gene: TRBJ2-7
CDR3aa: CASSLQTSGGSYEQYF
CDR3nt: TGCGCCAGCAGCCTACAAACTAGCGGGGGTTCCTACGAGCAGTACTTC

d_gene: TRBD1
v_gene: TRBV30
abundance: NA
j_gene: TRBJ1-5
CDR3aa: CACHRGSHSNQPQHF
CDR3nt: TGTGCCTGTCACAGGGGGTCCCATAGCAATCAGCCCCAGCATTTT

d_gene: TRBD1
v_gene: TRBV7-2
abundance: NA
j_gene: TRBJ2-5
CDR3aa: CASSFQTGVKETQYF
CDR3nt: TGTGCCAGCAGCTTCCAAACAGGGGTGAAAGAGACCCAGTACTTC

d_gene: TRBD2
v_gene: TRBV9
abundance: NA
j_gene: TRBJ2-3
CDR3aa: CASSTTSGASHTQYF
CDR3nt: TGTGCCAGCAGCACGACTAGCGGGGCCTCTCATACGCAGTATTTT

d_gene: NA
v_gene: TRBV3-1/TRBV3-2
abundance: NA
j_gene: TRBJ1-3
CDR3aa: CASSQVLGARGNTIYF
CDR3nt: TGTGCCAGCAGCCAAGTTCTGGGGGCGAGAGGAAACACCATATATTTT

d_gene: NA
v_gene: TRBV24-1
abundance: NA
j_gene: TRBJ1-2
CDR3aa: CATGGNYGYTF
CDR3nt: TGTGCCACCGGCGGGAACTATGGCTACACCTTC

d_gene: NA
v_gene: TRBV7-9
abundance: NA
j_gene: TRBJ1-4
CDR3aa: CASSPDSTYATNEKLFF
CDR3nt: TGTGCCAGCAGCCCTGACAGCACCTATGCAACTAATGAAAAACTGTTTTTT

d_gene: NA
v_gene: TRBV4-1
abundance: NA
j_gene: TRBJ1-5
CDR3aa: CASSQGQGGGNQPQHF
CDR3nt: TGCGCCAGCAGCCAAGGGCAGGGAGGAGGGAATCAGCCCCAGCATTTT

d_gene: NA
v_gene: TRBV5-1
abundance: NA
j_gene: TRBJ2-5
CDR3aa: CASSLGWAEETQYF
CDR3nt: TGCGCCAGCAGCTTGGGGTGGGCCGAAGAGACCCAGTACTTC

d_gene: TRBD1
v_gene: TRBV6-2/TRBV6-3
abundance: NA
j_gene: TRBJ1-1
CDR3aa: CASSGQGFRTEAFF
CDR3nt: TGTGCCAGCAGTGGACAGGGCTTTCGAACTGAAGCTTTCTTT

d_gene: TRBD1
v_gene: TRBV7-9
abundance: NA
j_gene: TRBJ1-1
CDR3aa: CASSFFLSWTGGNTEAFF
CDR3nt: TGTGCCAGCAGCTTCTTCCTCTCTTGGACAGGTGGAAACACTGAAGCTTTCTTT

d_gene: TRBD1
v_gene: TRBV19
abundance: NA
j_gene: TRBJ1-2
CDR3aa: CASLGQGSGDYGYTF
CDR3nt: TGTGCCAGTTTGGGACAGGGGAGTGGGGATTATGGCTACACCTTC

d_gene: TRBD1
v_gene: TRBV27
abundance: NA
j_gene: TRBJ2-7
CDR3aa: CASSLIGQALGEQYF
CDR3nt: TGTGCCAGCAGTTTAATCGGACAGGCACTGGGGGAGCAGTACTTC

d_gene: TRBD1
v_gene: TRBV9
abundance: NA
j_gene: TRBJ2-7
CDR3aa: CASSVRGQGGYEQYF
CDR3nt: TGTGCCAGCAGCGTTCGTGGACAGGGGGGGTACGAGCAGTACTTC

d_gene: NA
v_gene: TRBV24-1
abundance: NA
j_gene: TRBJ1-5
CDR3aa: CATSERTNNNQPQHF
CDR3nt: TGTGCCACCAGTGAAAGGACAAATAACAATCAGCCCCAGCATTTT

d_gene: TRBD1
v_gene: TRBV5-1
abundance: once
j_gene: TRBJ1-4
CDR3aa: CASRAGGTNEKLFF
CDR3nt: TGCGCCAGCAGAGCAGGGGGCACTAATGAAAAACTGTTTTTT

d_gene: NA
v_gene: TRBV5-6
abundance: NA
j_gene: TRBJ1-5
CDR3aa: CASSLGRDQPQHF
CDR3nt: TGTGCCAGCAGCTTGGGACGGGATCAGCCCCAGCATTTT

d_gene: TRBD1
v_gene: TRBV7-2
abundance: NA
j_gene: TRBJ1-2
CDR3aa: CASSLLSGQGNYGYTF
CDR3nt: TGTGCCAGCAGCTTATTGTCGGGACAGGGCAACTATGGCTACACCTTC

d_gene: NA
v_gene: TRBV4-1
abundance: few
j_gene: TRBJ2-1
CDR3aa: CASSREPGANNEQFF
CDR3nt: TGCGCCAGCAGCCGAGAACCGGGAGCTAACAATGAGCAGTTCTTC

d_gene: TRBD1
v_gene: TRBV2
abundance: NA
j_gene: TRBJ1-5
CDR3aa: CASSRTGVNQPQHF
CDR3nt: TGTGCCAGCAGCCGGACAGGGGTAAATCAGCCCCAGCATTTT

d_gene: NA
v_gene: TRBV5-8
abundance: NA
j_gene: TRBJ2-3
CDR3aa: CASAGPYLATDTQYF
CDR3nt: TGTGCCAGCGCCGGCCCCTACTTAGCCACAGATACGCAGTATTTT

d_gene: NA
v_gene: TRBV30
abundance: NA
j_gene: TRBJ1-3
CDR3aa: CACLTYQGLSGNTIYF
CDR3nt: TGTGCCTGCCTTACTTATCAGGGCCTCTCTGGAAACACCATATATTTT

d_gene: TRBD1
v_gene: TRBV2
abundance: NA
j_gene: TRBJ2-7
CDR3aa: CASSPRTGGYEQYF
CDR3nt: TGTGCCAGCAGTCCTAGGACAGGGGGCTACGAGCAGTACTTC

d_gene: TRBD1
v_gene: TRBV7-2
abundance: NA
j_gene: TRBJ2-1
CDR3aa: CASSLRGLEQFF
CDR3nt: TGTGCCAGCAGCCTCAGGGGGCTGGAGCAGTTCTTC

d_gene: NA
v_gene: TRBV12-3/TRBV12-4
abundance: NA
j_gene: TRBJ1-1
CDR3aa: CASSRNTNPEAFF
CDR3nt: TGTGCCAGCAGCCGTAACACCAACCCTGAAGCTTTCTTT

d_gene: TRBD2
v_gene: TRBV2
abundance: NA
j_gene: TRBJ2-3
CDR3aa: CASEEIISGVGRFTDTQYF
CDR3nt: TGTGCCAGCGAGGAAATAATTAGCGGGGTTGGACGGTTCACAGATACGCAGTATTTT

d_gene: NA
v_gene: TRBV11-2
abundance: few
j_gene: TRBJ1-5
CDR3aa: CASSSGINQPQHF
CDR3nt: TGTGCCAGCAGCTCAGGGATCAATCAGCCCCAGCATTTT